Sequencing of this T cell receptor (beta chain) was carried out in a study of T cell responses to AZD1222 COVID-19 vaccine. Study observations and caveats: Every sample of the repertoires postdated the peak T cell response. Dominant at 160-218 and 743-854, vaccine-associated CD4 TCRs also spanned spike.

The germline V gene encodes CDR1 SGHTA and CDR2 FQGTGA. V was clipped by 5 bases and J by 7 bases; unmatched bases: 13. This CDR3 spans 16 amino acids. Repertoires were generated with immunoSEQ multiplex PCR, while TCRdb's copy carries only in-frame clones and drops some. The repertoire includes fewer than 90,000 clones, approximately 91% of them detected once, and around 6% sits in the top ten. Concerning this clone: Its matching antigen is unknown.

The receptor was isolated from an adult who received the AZD1222 COVID-19 vaccine. Sequenced material: peripheral blood, taken 28 days after the second AZD1222 dose. The V gene is TRBV7-3, the J gene TRBJ2-1; the match to TRBD2 covers 8 bases. CDR3 sequence: CASSPGLSGGQNEQFF. The CDR3 coding sequence is TGTGCCAGCAGCCCGGGTCTTTCGGGGGGGCAAAATGAGCAGTTCTTC.